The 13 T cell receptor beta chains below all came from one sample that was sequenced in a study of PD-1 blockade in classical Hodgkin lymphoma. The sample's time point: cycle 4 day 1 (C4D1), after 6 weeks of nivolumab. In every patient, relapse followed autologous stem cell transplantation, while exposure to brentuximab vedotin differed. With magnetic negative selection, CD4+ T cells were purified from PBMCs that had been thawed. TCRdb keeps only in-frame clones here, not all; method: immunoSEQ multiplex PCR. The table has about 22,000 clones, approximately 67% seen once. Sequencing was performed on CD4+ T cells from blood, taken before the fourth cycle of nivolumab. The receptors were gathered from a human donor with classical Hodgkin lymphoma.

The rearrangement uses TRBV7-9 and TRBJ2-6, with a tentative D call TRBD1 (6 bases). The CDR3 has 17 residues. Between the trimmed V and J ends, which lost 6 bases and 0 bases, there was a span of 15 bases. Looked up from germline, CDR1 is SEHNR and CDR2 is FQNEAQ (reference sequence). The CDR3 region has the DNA TGTGCCAGCAGGCGCTGGACAGCTTCCTCTGGGGCCAACGTCCTGACTTTC. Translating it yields CASRRWTASSGANVLTF.

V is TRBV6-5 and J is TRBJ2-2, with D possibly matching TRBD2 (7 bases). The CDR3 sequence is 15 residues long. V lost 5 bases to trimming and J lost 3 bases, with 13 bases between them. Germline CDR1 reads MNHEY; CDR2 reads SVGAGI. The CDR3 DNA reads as TGTGCCAGCAGTCGCCCGCGGGGGCACACCGGGGAGCTGTTTTTT. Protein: CASSRPRGHTGELFF.

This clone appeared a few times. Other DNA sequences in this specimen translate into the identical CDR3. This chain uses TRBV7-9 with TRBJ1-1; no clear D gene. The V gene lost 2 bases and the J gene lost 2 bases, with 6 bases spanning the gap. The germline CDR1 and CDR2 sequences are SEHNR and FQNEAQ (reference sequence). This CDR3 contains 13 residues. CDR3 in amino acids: CASSLRENTEAFF. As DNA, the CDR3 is TGTGCCAGCAGCTTACGGGAAAACACTGAAGCTTTCTTT.

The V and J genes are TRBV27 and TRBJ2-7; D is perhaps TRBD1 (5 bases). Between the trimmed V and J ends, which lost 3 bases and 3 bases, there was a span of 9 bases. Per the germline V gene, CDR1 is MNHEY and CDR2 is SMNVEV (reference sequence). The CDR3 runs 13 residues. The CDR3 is CASSFFQGYEQYF. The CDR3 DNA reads TGTGCCAGCAGTTTTTTCCAGGGCTACGAGCAGTACTTC.

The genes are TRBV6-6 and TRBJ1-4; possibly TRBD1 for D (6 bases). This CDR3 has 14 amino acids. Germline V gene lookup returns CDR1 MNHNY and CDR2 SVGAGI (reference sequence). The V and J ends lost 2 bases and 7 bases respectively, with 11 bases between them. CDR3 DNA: TGTGCCAGCAGTTACCGGGGGCGGGGTGAAAAACTGTTTTTT. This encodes CASSYRGRGEKLFF.

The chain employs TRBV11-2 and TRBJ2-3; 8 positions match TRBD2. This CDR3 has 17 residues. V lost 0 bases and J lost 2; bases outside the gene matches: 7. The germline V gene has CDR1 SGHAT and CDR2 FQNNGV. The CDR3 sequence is CASSLEGLGKHTDTQYF. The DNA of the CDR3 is TGTGCCAGCAGCTTAGAGGGACTAGGAAAACACACAGATACGCAGTATTTT.

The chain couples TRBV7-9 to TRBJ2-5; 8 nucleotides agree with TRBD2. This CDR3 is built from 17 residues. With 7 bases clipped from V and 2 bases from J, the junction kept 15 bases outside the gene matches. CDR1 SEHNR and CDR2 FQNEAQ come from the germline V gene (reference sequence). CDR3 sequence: CASNLLQVSGTQETQYF. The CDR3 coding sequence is TGTGCCAGCAACCTGCTCCAAGTTAGCGGGACACAAGAGACCCAGTACTTC.

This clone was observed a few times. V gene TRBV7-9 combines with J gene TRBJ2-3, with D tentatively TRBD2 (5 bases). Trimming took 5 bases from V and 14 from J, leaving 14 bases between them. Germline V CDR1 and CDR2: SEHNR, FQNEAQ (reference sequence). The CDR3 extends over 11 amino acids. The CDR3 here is CASSLSSNLYF. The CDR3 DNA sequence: TGTGCCAGCAGCCTGTCTAGCAATCTGTATTTT.

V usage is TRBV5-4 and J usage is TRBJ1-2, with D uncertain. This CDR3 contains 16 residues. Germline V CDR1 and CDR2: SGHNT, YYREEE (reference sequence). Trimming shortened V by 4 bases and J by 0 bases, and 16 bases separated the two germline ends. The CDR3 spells CASSLGSGLANYGYTF. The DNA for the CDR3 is TGTGCCAGCAGCCTGGGGTCGGGGTTGGCTAACTATGGCTACACCTTC. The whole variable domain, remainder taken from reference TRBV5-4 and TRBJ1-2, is ETGVTQSPTHLIKTRGQQVTLRCSSQSGHNTVSWYQQALGQGPQFIFQYYREEENGRGNFPPRFSGLQFPNYSSELNVNALELDDSALYLCASSLGSGLANYGYTFGSGTRLTVV.

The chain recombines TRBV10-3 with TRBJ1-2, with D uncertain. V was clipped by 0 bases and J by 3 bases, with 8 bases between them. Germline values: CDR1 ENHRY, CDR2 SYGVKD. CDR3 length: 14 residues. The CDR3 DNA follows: TGTGCCATCAGTGAGTCGGCGGTGCACTATGGCTACACCTTC. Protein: CAISESAVHYGYTF.

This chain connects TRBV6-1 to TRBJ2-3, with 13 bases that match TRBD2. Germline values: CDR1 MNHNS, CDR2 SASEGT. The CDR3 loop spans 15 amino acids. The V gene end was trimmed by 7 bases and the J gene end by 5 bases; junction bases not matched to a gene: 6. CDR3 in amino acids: CASTLLAGGEDTQYF. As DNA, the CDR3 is TGTGCCAGCACCCTACTAGCGGGGGGGGAAGATACGCAGTATTTT.

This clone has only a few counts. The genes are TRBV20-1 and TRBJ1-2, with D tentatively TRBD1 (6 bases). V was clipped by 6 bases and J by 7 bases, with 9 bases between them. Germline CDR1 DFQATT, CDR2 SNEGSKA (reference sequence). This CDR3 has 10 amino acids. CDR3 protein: CSAQGSGYTF. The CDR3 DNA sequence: TGCAGTGCGCAGGGGTCTGGCTACACCTTC.

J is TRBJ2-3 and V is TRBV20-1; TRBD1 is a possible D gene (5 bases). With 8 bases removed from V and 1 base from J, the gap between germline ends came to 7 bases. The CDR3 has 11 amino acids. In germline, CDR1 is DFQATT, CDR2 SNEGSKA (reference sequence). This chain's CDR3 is CSKQGTDTQYF. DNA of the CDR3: TGCAGTAAACAGGGCACAGATACGCAGTATTTT.